These T cell receptor beta chains were read from a single sample in a study of identical twins. Via MiXCR, TCRdb re-called the 5' RACE reads, giving one row per CDR3 protein. The sample contains a few hundred thousand distinct CDR3 sequences, less than 20% of which appear only once. Material for sequencing was naive T cells sorted from blood. The receptors here all came from a man aged 50-60 years in good health. The CDR3 runs from the conserved cysteine through the conserved F or W. The D gene is left open where the match is weak. Size values are once, few and many counts, or a class for expanded clones, and some rows have none.

CDR3	DNA	D	J	V	size
CASSLDFGGDTGELFF	TGTGCCAGCAGCTTAGATTTTGGGGGCGACACCGGGGAGCTGTTTTTT	NA	TRBJ2-2	TRBV11-2	NA
CASSWRDEEDEQYF	TGCGCCAGCAGCTGGCGGGACGAGGAGGACGAGCAGTACTTC	NA	TRBJ2-7	TRBV5-1	NA
CASSLVRGTYEQYF	TGTGCCAGCAGCTTAGTGAGGGGAACCTACGAGCAGTACTTC	NA	TRBJ2-7	TRBV11-1	many
CASSRGQVQETQYF	TGTGCCAGCAGTCGGGGACAGGTCCAAGAGACCCAGTACTTC	TRBD1	TRBJ2-5	TRBV12-3/TRBV12-4	NA
CASSTPRESTDTQYF	TGTGCCAGCAGCACCCCGCGCGAGAGCACAGATACGCAGTATTTT	NA	TRBJ2-3	TRBV7-9	NA
CASSLTSSLETQYF	TGTGCCAGCAGCTTAACCTCCAGTTTGGAGACCCAGTACTTC	NA	TRBJ2-5	TRBV7-3	few
CASSLAGMNTEAFF	TGTGCCAGCAGCTTAGCAGGGATGAACACTGAAGCTTTCTTT	NA	TRBJ1-1	TRBV7-2	many
CASSAPRHGEGSGELFF	TGTGCCAGCAGCGCACCCCGACACGGGGAGGGGTCCGGGGAGCTGTTTTTT	TRBD2	TRBJ2-2	TRBV7-2	NA
CATSDSRGREQYF	TGTGCCACCAGTGATAGTCGGGGGCGTGAGCAGTACTTC	NA	TRBJ2-7	TRBV24-1	NA
CSASRTGAYNEQFF	TGCAGTGCTAGCCGGACAGGGGCCTACAATGAGCAGTTCTTC	TRBD1	TRBJ2-1	TRBV20-1	many
CASGLSSGNTIYF	TGTGCCAGCGGTCTGAGCTCTGGAAACACCATATATTTT	NA	TRBJ1-3	TRBV27	once
CASSKDSVWCAEGTQYF	TGTGCCAGCAGCAAAGATTCGGTGTGGTGTGCAGAAGGGACCCAGTACTTC	NA	TRBJ2-5	TRBV21-1	NA
CSVGQPTTGTGGFEQYF	TGCAGCGTTGGCCAGCCTACGACCGGGACAGGGGGTTTCGAGCAGTACTTC	TRBD1	TRBJ2-7	TRBV29-1	many
CASSDRGPGGSSYNEQFF	TGTGCCAGCAGTGACCGCGGGCCCGGGGGGTCCTCCTACAATGAGCAGTTCTTC	TRBD2	TRBJ2-1	TRBV2	few
CAISESTGRAEKLFF	TGTGCCATCAGTGAGTCGACAGGGAGGGCTGAAAAACTGTTTTTT	TRBD1	TRBJ1-4	TRBV10-3	NA
CAISESGGGADTQYF	TGTGCCATCAGTGAGTCCGGCGGGGGGGCAGATACGCAGTATTTT	TRBD2	TRBJ2-3	TRBV10-3	once
CASRTTGGGTEAFF	TGTGCCAGCAGAACCACAGGGGGCGGAACTGAAGCTTTCTTT	TRBD1	TRBJ1-1	TRBV12-3/TRBV12-4	few
CSAKRSGAERYEQYF	TGCAGTGCTAAAAGGTCCGGAGCTGAGAGGTACGAGCAGTACTTC	NA	TRBJ2-7	TRBV20-1	many
CSAPPTGATYEQYF	TGCAGTGCTCCTCCGACAGGGGCTACCTACGAGCAGTACTTC	TRBD1	TRBJ2-7	TRBV20-1	many
CASTSGESGNTIYF	TGTGCCAGCACCTCTGGGGAATCTGGAAACACCATATATTTT	NA	TRBJ1-3	TRBV28	many
CASSQEDRGEKLFF	TGCGCCAGCAGCCAGGAAGACAGGGGTGAAAAACTGTTTTTT	TRBD1	TRBJ1-4	TRBV4-3	few